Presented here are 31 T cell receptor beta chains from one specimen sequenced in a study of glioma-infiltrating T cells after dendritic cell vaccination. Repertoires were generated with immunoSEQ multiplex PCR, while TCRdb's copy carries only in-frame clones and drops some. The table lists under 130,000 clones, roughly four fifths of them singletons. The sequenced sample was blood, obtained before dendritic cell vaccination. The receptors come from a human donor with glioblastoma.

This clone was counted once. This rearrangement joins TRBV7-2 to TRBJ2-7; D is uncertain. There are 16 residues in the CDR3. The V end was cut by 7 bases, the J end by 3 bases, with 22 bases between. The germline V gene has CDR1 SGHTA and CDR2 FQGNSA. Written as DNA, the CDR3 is TGTGCCAGCACCCGCGTAGTAAACTCCCCCCACTACGAGCAGTACTTC. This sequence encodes CASTRVVNSPHYEQYF.

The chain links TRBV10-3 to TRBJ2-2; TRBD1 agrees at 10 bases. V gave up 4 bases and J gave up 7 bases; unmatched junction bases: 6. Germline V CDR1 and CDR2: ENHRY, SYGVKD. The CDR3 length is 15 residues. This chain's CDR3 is CAISGTGGDRGELFF. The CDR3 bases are TGTGCCATCAGTGGGACAGGGGGTGATCGCGGGGAGCTGTTTTTT.

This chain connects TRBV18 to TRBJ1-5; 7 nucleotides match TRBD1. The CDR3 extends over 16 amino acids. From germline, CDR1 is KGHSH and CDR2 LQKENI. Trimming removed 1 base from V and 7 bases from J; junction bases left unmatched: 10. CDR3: CASSPLGTALRQPQHF. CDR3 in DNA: TGTGCCAGCTCACCACTTGGGACAGCCCTTCGGCAGCCCCAGCATTTT.

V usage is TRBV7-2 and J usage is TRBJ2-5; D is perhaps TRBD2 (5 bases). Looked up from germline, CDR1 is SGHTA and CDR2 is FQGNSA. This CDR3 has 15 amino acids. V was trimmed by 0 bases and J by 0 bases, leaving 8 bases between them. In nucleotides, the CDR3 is TGTGCCAGCAGCTTAGCTAGCGCGTACCAAGAGACCCAGTACTTC. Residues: CASSLASAYQETQYF.

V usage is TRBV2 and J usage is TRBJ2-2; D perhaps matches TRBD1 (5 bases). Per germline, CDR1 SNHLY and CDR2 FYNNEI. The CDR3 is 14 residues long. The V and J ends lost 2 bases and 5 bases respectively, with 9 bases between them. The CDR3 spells CASSESRVTGELFF. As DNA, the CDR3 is TGTGCCAGCAGTGAAAGCAGGGTTACCGGGGAGCTGTTTTTT.

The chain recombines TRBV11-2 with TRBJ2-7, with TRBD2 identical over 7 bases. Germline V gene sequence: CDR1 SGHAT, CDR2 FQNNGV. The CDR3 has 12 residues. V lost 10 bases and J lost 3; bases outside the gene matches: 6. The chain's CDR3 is CATGGSFYEQYF. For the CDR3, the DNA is TGTGCCACCGGGGGGTCGTTCTACGAGCAGTACTTC.

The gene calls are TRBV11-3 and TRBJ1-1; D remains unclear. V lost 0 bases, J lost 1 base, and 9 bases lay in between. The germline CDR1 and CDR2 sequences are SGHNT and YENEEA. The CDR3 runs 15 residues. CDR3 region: CASSLDLAGNTEAFF. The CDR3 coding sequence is TGTGCCAGCAGCTTAGATCTGGCAGGGAACACTGAAGCTTTCTTT. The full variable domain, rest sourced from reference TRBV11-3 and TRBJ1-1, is EAGVVQSPRYKIIEKKQPVAFWCNPISGHNTLYWYLQNLGQGPELLIRYENEEAVDDSQLPKDRFSAERLKGVDSTLKIQPAELGDSAVYLCASSLDLAGNTEAFFGQGTRLTVV.

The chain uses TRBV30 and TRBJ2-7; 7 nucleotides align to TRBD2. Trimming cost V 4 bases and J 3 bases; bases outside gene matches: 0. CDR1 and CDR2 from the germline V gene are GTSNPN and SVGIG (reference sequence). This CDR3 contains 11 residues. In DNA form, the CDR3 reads TGTGCCTGGACTAGCGGCTACGAGCAGTACTTC. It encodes CAWTSGYEQYF.

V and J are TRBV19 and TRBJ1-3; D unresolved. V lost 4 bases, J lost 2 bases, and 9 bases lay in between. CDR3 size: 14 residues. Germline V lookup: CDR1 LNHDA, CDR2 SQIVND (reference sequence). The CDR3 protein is CASSSYGTGNTIYF. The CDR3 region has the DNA TGTGCCAGTAGTAGTTACGGGACTGGAAACACCATATATTTT.

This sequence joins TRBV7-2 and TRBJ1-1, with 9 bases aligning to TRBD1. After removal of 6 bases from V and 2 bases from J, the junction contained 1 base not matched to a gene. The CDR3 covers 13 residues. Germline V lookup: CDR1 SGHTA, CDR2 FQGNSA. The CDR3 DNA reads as TGTGCCAGCAGAACAGGGGGCAACACTGAAGCTTTCTTT. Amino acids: CASRTGGNTEAFF. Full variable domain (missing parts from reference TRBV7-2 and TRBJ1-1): GAGVSQSPSNKVTEKGKDVELRCDPISGHTALYWYRQSLGQGLEFLIYFQGNSAPDKSGLPSDRFSAERTGGSVSTLTIQRTQQEDSAVYLCASRTGGNTEAFFGQGTRLTVV.

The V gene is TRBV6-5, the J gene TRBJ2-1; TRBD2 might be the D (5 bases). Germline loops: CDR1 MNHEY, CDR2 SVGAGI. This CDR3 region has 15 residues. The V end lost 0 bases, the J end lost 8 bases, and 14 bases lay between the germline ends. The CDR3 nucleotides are TGTGCCAGCAGTTACTCGAGGCGGGCCCTGGATGAGCAGTTCTTC. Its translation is CASSYSRRALDEQFF.

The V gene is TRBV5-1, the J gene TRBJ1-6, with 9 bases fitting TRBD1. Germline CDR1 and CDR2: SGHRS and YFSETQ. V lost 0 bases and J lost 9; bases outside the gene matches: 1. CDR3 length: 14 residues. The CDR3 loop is CASSLVQGASPLHF. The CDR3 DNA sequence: TGCGCCAGCAGCTTGGTACAGGGGGCTTCACCCCTCCACTTT.

CDR3 DNA sequence: TGTGCCAGCAGCTTACTCTGGCAGGGGGTTCGATATGGCTACACCTTC. Protein: CASSLLWQGVRYGYTF. The chain recombines TRBV7-2 with TRBJ1-2; 7 positions match TRBD1. V gave up 2 bases and J gave up 5 bases; unmatched junction bases: 11. CDR3 length: 16 residues. CDR1 is SGHTA and CDR2 is FQGNSA in the germline V gene.

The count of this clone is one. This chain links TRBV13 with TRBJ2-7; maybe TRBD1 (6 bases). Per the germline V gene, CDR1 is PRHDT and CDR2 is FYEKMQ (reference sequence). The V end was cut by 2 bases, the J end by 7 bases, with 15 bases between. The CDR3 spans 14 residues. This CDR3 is CASSLLSLRGEQYF. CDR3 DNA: TGTGCCAGCAGCTTATTATCACTGAGGGGGGAGCAGTACTTC. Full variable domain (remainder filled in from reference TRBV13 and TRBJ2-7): AAGVIQSPRHLIKEKRETATLKCYPIPRHDTVYWYQQGPGQDPQFLISFYEKMQSDKGSIPDRFSAQQFSDYHSELNMSSLELGDSALYFCASSLLSLRGEQYFGPGTRLTVT.

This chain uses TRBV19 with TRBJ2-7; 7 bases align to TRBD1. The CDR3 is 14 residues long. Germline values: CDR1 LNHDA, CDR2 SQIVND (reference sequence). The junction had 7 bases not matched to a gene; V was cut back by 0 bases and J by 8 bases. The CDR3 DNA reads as TGTGCCAGTAGTATAGATGGACAGGTCCGGCAGCAGTACTTC. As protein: CASSIDGQVRQQYF.

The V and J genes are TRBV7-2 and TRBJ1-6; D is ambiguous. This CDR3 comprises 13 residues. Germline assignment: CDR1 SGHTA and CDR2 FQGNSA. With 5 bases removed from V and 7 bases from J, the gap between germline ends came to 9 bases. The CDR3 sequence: CASSRGPNSPLHF. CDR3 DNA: TGTGCCAGCAGCCGAGGGCCCAATTCACCCCTCCACTTT. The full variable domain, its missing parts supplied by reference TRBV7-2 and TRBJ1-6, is GAGVSQSPSNKVTEKGKDVELRCDPISGHTALYWYRQSLGQGLEFLIYFQGNSAPDKSGLPSDRFSAERTGGSVSTLTIQRTQQEDSAVYLCASSRGPNSPLHFGNGTRLTVT.

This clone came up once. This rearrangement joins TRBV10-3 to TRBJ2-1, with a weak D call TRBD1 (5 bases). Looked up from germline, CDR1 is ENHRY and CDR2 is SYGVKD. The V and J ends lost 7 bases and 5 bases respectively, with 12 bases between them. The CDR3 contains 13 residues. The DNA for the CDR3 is TGTGCCATCACTCGACAGAAAAACAATGAGCAGTTCTTC. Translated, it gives CAITRQKNNEQFF.

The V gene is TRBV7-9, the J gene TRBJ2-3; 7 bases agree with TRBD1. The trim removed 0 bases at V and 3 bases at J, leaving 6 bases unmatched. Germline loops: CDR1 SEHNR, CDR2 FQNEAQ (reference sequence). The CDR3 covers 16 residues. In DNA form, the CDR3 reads TGTGCCAGCAGCTTAGCTGGGACAGCGGATACAGATACGCAGTATTTT. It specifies CASSLAGTADTDTQYF.

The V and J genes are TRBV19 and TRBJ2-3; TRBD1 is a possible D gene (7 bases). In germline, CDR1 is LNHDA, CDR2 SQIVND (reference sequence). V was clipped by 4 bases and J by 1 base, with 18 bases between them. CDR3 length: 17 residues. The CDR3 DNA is TGTGCCAGTAGTACAGGGGGTGGAAGGGAGGGCACAGATACGCAGTATTTT. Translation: CASSTGGGREGTDTQYF. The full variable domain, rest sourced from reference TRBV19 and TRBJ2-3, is DGGITQSPKYLFRKEGQNVTLSCEQNLNHDAMYWYRQDPGQGLRLIYYSQIVNDFQKGDIAEGYSVSREKKESFPLTVTSAQKNPTAFYLCASSTGGGREGTDTQYFGPGTRLTVL.

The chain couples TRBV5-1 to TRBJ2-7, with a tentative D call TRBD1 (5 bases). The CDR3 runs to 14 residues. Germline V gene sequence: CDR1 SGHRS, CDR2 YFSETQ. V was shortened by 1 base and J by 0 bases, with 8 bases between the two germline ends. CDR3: CASSLYDSSYEQYF. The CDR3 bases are TGCGCCAGCAGCTTGTACGACAGCTCCTACGAGCAGTACTTC.

In DNA, the CDR3 is TGCGCCAGCAGCTCCACCCAGGGTGAAACCTACGAGCAGTACTTC. Protein sequence: CASSSTQGETYEQYF. This chain links TRBV5-1 with TRBJ2-7, with D maybe TRBD1 (5 bases). Germline CDR1 SGHRS, CDR2 YFSETQ. This CDR3 has 15 amino acids. V was shortened by 3 bases and J by 2 bases, with 15 bases between the two germline ends.

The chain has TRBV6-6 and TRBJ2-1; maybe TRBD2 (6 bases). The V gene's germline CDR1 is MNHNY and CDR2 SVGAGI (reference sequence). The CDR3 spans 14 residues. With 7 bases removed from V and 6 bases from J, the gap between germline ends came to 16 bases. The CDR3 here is CASNFGSLGNEQFF. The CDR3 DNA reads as TGTGCCAGCAATTTCGGGAGCCTTGGCAATGAGCAGTTCTTC.

The CDR3: CASPGTEGEKLFF. As DNA, the CDR3 is TGTGCCAGTCCCGGGACAGAAGGCGAAAAACTGTTTTTT. The chain links TRBV2 to TRBJ1-4; 7 bases map to TRBD1. The CDR3 totals 13 residues. The V gene's germline CDR1 is SNHLY and CDR2 FYNNEI. V dropped 9 bases and J dropped 8; count of bases not matched to a gene: 9.

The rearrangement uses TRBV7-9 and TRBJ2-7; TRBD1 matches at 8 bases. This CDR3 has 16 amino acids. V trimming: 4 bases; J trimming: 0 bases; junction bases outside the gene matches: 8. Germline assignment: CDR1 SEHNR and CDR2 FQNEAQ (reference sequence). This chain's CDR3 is CASSYRRTGISYEQYF. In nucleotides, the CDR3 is TGTGCCAGCAGCTATCGAAGGACAGGGATCTCCTACGAGCAGTACTTC.

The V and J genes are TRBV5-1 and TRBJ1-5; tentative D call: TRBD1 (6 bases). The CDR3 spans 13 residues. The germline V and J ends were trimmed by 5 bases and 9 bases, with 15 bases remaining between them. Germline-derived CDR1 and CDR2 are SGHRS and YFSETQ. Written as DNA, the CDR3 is TGCGCCAGCAGAGTGGACAGTGCGGGGCCCCAGCATTTT. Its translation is CASRVDSAGPQHF.

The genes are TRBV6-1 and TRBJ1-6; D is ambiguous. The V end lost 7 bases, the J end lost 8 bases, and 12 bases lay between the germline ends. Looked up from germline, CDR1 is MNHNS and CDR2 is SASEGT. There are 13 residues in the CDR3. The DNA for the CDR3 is TGTGCCAGCAAGCCAACAGTCGATTCACCCCTCCACTTT. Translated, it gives CASKPTVDSPLHF.

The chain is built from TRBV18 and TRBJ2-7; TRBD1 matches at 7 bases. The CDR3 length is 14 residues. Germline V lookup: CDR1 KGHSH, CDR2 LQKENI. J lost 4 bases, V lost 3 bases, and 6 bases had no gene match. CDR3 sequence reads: CASSPPGQIYEQYF. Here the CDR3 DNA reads TGTGCCAGCTCACCTCCGGGACAGATTTACGAGCAGTACTTC.

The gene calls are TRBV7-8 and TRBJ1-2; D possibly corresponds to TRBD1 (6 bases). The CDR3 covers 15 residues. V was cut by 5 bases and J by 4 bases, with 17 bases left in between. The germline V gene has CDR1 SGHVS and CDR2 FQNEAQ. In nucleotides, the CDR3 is TGTGCCAGCAGCCAATTCACAGGGAACCCCTATGGCTACACCTTC. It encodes CASSQFTGNPYGYTF.

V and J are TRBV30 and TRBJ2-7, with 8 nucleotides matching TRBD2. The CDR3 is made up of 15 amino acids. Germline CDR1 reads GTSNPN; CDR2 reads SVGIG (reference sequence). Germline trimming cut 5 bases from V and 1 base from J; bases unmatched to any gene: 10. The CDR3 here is CAWGLGGGTSYEQYF. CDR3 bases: TGTGCCTGGGGACTAGGCGGGGGGACTTCCTACGAGCAGTACTTC.

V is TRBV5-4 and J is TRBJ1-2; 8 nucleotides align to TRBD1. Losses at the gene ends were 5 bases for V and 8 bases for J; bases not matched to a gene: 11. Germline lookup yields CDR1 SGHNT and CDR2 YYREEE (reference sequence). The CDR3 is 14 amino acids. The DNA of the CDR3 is TGTGCCAGCAGAAAGGACAGGGTCAATTACGGCTACACCTTC. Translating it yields CASRKDRVNYGYTF.

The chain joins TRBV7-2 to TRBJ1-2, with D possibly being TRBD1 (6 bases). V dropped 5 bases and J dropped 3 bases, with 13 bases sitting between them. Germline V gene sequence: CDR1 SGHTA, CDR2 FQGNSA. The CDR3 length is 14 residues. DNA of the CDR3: TGTGCCAGCAGCGGATTGGACAGTTACTATGGCTACACCTTC. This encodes CASSGLDSYYGYTF.